Reported below is one TCR beta chain. Antigen specificity is unknown. The data are from a study of vaccination effects on CD4 cells after COVID-19. Peptide-pool stimulation followed by sequencing identified expanded antigen-specific CD4+ clonotypes in the ViraFEST assay. It was after nine to ten days of culture that CD4+ T cells were isolated. It was two doses of either the BNT162b2 or mRNA-1273 vaccine that participants received. Notes on the study in general: Within healthy vaccinees, only 1 of 255 vaccine-induced clones displayed cross-reactivity with common cold coronaviruses.

Trimming shortened V by 0 bases and J by 0 bases, and 15 bases separated the two germline ends. The CDR3 length is 18 residues. Germline CDR1 is MGHRA and CDR2 is YSYEKL. Generated by immunoSEQ multiplex PCR, the TCRdb table keeps only in-frame clones and is missing some. Seen here are about 72,000 clones, approximately 81% observed once, and the top ten hold 1.2%. The sequences come from CD4+ T cells from PBMCs cultured with HCoV-229E spike peptides, collected after COVID-19 vaccination. The chain couples TRBV4-1 to TRBJ1-5; no reliable D call. The receptor comes from a human donor who received a COVID-19 vaccine. CDR3 nucleotides: TGCGCCAGCAGCCAAGATCGGAAGCTTCCGAATAGCAATCAGCCCCAGCATTTT. This translates into CASSQDRKLPNSNQPQHF.